Following are 7 T cell receptor beta chains from one sample sequenced in a study of technical replicates of blood from several donors. The data were produced by immunoSEQ multiplex PCR, yet TCRdb's version contains in-frame clones alone and is incomplete. The sample comprises approximately 73,000 clones, roughly 90% of which are singletons, and under 0.55% rests with the top ten. The sequenced sample consisted of T cells isolated from PBMCs. The receptor source for this set is a human donor in good health.

J is TRBJ2-3 and V is TRBV5-1; 7 positions agree with TRBD1. Looked up from germline, CDR1 is SGHRS and CDR2 is YFSETQ. The CDR3 sequence is 14 residues long. The junction had 8 bases not matched to a gene; V was cut back by 4 bases and J by 6 bases. In DNA, the CDR3 is TGCGCCAGCAGCCCTAGACAGGGCCCCGATACGCAGTATTTT. As protein: CASSPRQGPDTQYF.

The CDR3 loop is CASSVMSGKHTGELFF. The CDR3 DNA follows: TGTGCCAGCAGCGTAATGAGCGGGAAACACACCGGGGAGCTGTTTTTT. The chain couples TRBV9 to TRBJ2-2; 7 bases are shared with TRBD2. Germline CDR1 and CDR2: SGDLS and YYNGEE. V was pared by 1 base and J by 3 bases, with 6 bases of the junction left unmatched. CDR3 length equals 16 residues. Looking up the rest from reference TRBV9 and TRBJ2-2 gives the full variable domain: DSGVTQTPKHLITATGQRVTLRCSPRSGDLSVYWYQQSLDQGLQFLIQYYNGEERAKGNILERFSAQQFPDLHSELNLSSLELGDSALYFCASSVMSGKHTGELFFGEGSRLTVL.

This chain uses TRBV29-1 with TRBJ1-2; no reliable D call. V lost 0 bases, J lost 6 bases, and 14 bases lay in between. Germline V gene data show CDR1 as SQVTM and CDR2 as ANQGSEA. This CDR3 comprises 14 residues. In nucleotides, the CDR3 is TGCAGCGTTGAAGATCTCCCAGGTTTGAATGGCTACACCTTC. Translated, it gives CSVEDLPGLNGYTF.

The chain combines TRBV4-1 with TRBJ1-2, with D maybe TRBD1 (5 bases). CDR1 and CDR2 from the germline V gene are MGHRA and YSYEKL. This CDR3 spans 15 amino acids. V shed 4 bases and J shed 1 base, with 13 bases lying between them. The CDR3 here is CASSPPTGGNYGYTF. CDR3 sequence (DNA): TGCGCCAGCAGCCCCCCGACGGGGGGTAACTATGGCTACACCTTC.

The table lists this clone with a count of one. This chain uses TRBV11-1 with TRBJ2-7; 13 bases fit TRBD2. Germline V gene lookup returns CDR1 SGHAT and CDR2 FQDESV (reference sequence). The V gene end was trimmed by 4 bases and the J gene end by 5 bases; junction bases not matched to a gene: 2. The CDR3 is 14 residues long. In nucleotides, the CDR3 is TGTGCCAGCAGCTACGGACTAGCGGGAGACGAGCAGTACTTC. Encoded protein: CASSYGLAGDEQYF.

The J gene is TRBJ1-1, the V gene TRBV2, with 7 nucleotides matching TRBD1. Germline values: CDR1 SNHLY, CDR2 FYNNEI. This CDR3 region has 13 residues. J lost 0 bases, V lost 7 bases, and 2 bases had no gene match. CDR3 sequence reads: CASTRGMNTEAFF. The CDR3 coding sequence is TGTGCCAGCACCAGGGGGATGAACACTGAAGCTTTCTTT.

The rearrangement links TRBV5-6 to TRBJ1-5; 10 bases are shared with TRBD1. With 3 bases clipped from V and 2 bases from J, the junction kept 2 bases outside the gene matches. The CDR3 has 15 residues. Germline-derived CDR1 and CDR2 are SGHDT and YYEEEE. In DNA form, the CDR3 reads TGTGCCAGCAGCTGGGGGACAGGGGGCAATCAGCCCCAGCATTTT. Residues: CASSWGTGGNQPQHF.